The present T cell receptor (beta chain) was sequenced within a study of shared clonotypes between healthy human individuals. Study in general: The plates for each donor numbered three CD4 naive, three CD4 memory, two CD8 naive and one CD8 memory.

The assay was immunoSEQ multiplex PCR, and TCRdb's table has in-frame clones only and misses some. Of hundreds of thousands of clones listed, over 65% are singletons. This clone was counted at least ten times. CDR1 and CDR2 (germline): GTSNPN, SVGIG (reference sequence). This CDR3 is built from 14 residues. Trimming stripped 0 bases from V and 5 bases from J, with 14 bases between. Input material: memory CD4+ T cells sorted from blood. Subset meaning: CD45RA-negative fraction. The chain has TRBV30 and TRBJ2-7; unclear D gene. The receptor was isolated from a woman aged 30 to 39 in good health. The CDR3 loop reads CAWSVGAARNEQYF. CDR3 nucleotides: TGTGCCTGGAGTGTAGGAGCCGCGCGGAACGAGCAGTACTTC.